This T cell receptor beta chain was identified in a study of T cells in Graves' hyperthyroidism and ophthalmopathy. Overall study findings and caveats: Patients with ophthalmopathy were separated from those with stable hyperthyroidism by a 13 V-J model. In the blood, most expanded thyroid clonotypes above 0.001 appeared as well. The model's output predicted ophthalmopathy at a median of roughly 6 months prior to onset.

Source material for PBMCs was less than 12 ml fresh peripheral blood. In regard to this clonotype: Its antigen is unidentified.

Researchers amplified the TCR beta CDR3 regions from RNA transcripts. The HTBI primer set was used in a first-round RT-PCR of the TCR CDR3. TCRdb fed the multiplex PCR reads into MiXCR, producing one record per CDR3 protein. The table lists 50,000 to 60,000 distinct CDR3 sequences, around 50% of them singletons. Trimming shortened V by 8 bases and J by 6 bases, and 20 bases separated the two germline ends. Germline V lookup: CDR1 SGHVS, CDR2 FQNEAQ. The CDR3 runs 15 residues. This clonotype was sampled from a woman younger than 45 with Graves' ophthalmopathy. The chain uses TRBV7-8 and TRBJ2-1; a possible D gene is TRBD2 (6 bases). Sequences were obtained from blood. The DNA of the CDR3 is TGTGCCAGCTGTGAAACTAGCACCAGATCCAATGAGCAGTTCTTC. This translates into CASCETSTRSNEQFF.